Detailed here is one TCR beta chain. Antigen: not known. The record originates from a study of shared clonotypes between healthy human individuals. As for the study in general: Participating donors consisted of a couple of women and a few men aged 18 to 49.

Naive CD8 cells lacked CD45RO, underwent positive selection for CCR7 and left out terminally differentiated effector memory CD45RA+ cells. A deep-level run was used for the assay. Profiling relied on immunoSEQ multiplex PCR, and the TCRdb table lists in-frame clones only, not all of them. In the table there are approximately 600,000 clones, 85% to 95% of which are singletons. The CDR3 totals 13 residues. Losses at the gene ends were 6 bases for V and 5 bases for J; bases not matched to a gene: 4. The V gene's germline CDR1 is SEHNR and CDR2 FQNEAQ (reference sequence). Overall study findings and caveats: Naive CD4 clonotype sharing across four donors was 4% to 5%. The diversity represented, both genetic and in exposure history, was limited by few donors.

What was sequenced was naive CD8+ T cells sorted from blood. The chain joins TRBV7-9 to TRBJ1-1, with TRBD1 matching 9 bases. The source of this sequence is a woman under 40 in good health. CDR3 nucleotides: TGTGCCAGCAGGCGACAGGGGGATACTGAAGCTTTCTTT. Residues: CASRRQGDTEAFF.